This T cell receptor (beta chain) was captured by sequencing in a study of shared clonotypes between healthy human individuals. Produced via immunoSEQ multiplex PCR; TCRdb's table is partial and in-frame only. The profile covers roughly 520,000 clones, with 90% to 96% appearing a single time and 0.064% taken by the ten largest. This clone was picked up one time. Sequencing was carried out using naive CD4+ T cells sorted from blood. Subset of the sample: CD45RA+ positively selected. The origin of this receptor is a woman in her twenties or thirties in good health.

The CDR3, as DNA: TGTGCCAGCAACGGACAGACTGGGGCCAACGTCCTGACTTTC. Translating gives CASNGQTGANVLTF. This rearrangement joins TRBV18 to TRBJ2-6; possible D gene TRBD1, 6 bases. Germline-derived CDR1 and CDR2 are KGHSH and LQKENI. The CDR3 loop spans 14 amino acids. Deletions cut 8 bases from V and 2 bases from J, with 10 bases between.